The 4 T cell receptor beta chains below all came from one sample that was sequenced in a study of blood T cell repertoires in COVID-19. Data came from immunoSEQ multiplex PCR; TCRdb stores just in-frame clones and leaves some out. The sample consists of fewer than 85,000 clones, approximately 88% of them appearing once. The sample comprised peripheral blood. The receptor source for this set is a human donor in a cohort sampled during active COVID-19.

J is TRBJ1-5 and V is TRBV30, with 7 nucleotides matching TRBD1. Unmatched junction bases numbered 15, after V lost 4 bases and J lost 6 bases. This CDR3 comprises 16 residues. Germline loops: CDR1 GTSNPN, CDR2 SVGIG (reference sequence). The CDR3, as DNA: TGTGCCTGGACCCAATCCACAGGGGTATGGCGTCAGCCCCAGCATTTT. The encoded protein is CAWTQSTGVWRQPQHF.

The V and J genes are TRBV30 and TRBJ2-3; 8 nucleotides agree with TRBD1. J lost 6 bases, V lost 0 bases, and 11 bases had no gene match. Germline loops: CDR1 GTSNPN, CDR2 SVGIG (reference sequence). This CDR3 comprises 16 residues. The CDR3 loop is CAWSVLDRVIKDTQYF. The CDR3 nucleotides are TGTGCCTGGAGTGTATTGGACAGGGTTATCAAGGATACGCAGTATTTT.

The rearrangement uses TRBV19 and TRBJ2-1; D not resolved. Germline lookup yields CDR1 LNHDA and CDR2 SQIVND (reference sequence). The CDR3 loop spans 15 amino acids. The V gene lost 3 bases and the J gene lost 6 bases, with 15 bases spanning the gap. CDR3 region: CASSMGTPDFNEQFF. The CDR3 DNA follows: TGTGCCAGTAGTATGGGCACTCCCGATTTCAATGAGCAGTTCTTC.

The CDR3 DNA reads as TGTGCCAGCAGCTTGGGGCAGGGAGGACAACTCTACGAGCAGTACTTC. Protein: CASSLGQGGQLYEQYF. The chain recombines TRBV5-4 with TRBJ2-7, with a tentative D call TRBD2 (6 bases). This CDR3 spans 16 amino acids. The V end lost 0 bases, the J end lost 3 bases, and 16 bases lay between the germline ends. The germline V gene has CDR1 SGHNT and CDR2 YYREEE (reference sequence).